This is a list of T cell receptor beta chains from one sample in a study of CD4+ T cells in melanoma. TCRdb's copy holds only in-frame clones and misses some; the assay was immunoSEQ multiplex PCR. Among about 9,900 clones listed, around two thirds were seen once. Sequenced: tumor tissue. Source of these receptors: a human donor with melanoma. The conserved cysteine and the conserved F or W are not part of the CDR3 here. Clone size is shown for a subset of rows, as once, few, many or a class of expanded clone.

clone_size | j_call | v_call | cdr3_aa
. | TRBJ2-5 | TRBV9 | ASSGPFAETQY
. | TRBJ1-5 | TRBV4-2 | ASSPRLDMNSNQPQH
. | TRBJ2-7 | TRBV5-1 | ASSSGWQGYEQY
. | TRBJ1-2 | TRBV5-4 | ASGDRTLGFYGYT
once | TRBJ2-1 | TRBV7-3 | ASSLRLAANNEQF
. | TRBJ2-3 | TRBV5-1 | ASSLGLGGRGTDTQY
. | TRBJ2-7 | TRBV4-2 | ASSQAGGEQY
. | TRBJ2-1 | TRBV30 | AWKLPGGYNEQF
. | TRBJ2-2 | TRBV7-3 | ASSRGLVGDGELF
. | TRBJ2-7 | TRBV5-1 | ASGTGGPAYEQY
. | TRBJ1-5 | TRBV6-1 | ASSDYRGINQPQH
. | TRBJ1-5 | TRBV2 | ASSRSPAGNQPQH
. | TRBJ2-7 | TRBV2 | ASSGPGQGFYEQY
. | TRBJ2-2 | TRBV4-2 | ASSQGQGGGELF
. | TRBJ1-2 | TRBV6-1 | ASSFEQGLYGYT
. | TRBJ2-2 | TRBV9 | ASSLDRGLTGELF
. | TRBJ2-3 | TRBV7-2 | ASSLTYLPGQGRTDTQY
medium-sized | TRBJ1-2 | TRBV10-2 | ASSPVDYGYT
few | TRBJ1-2 | TRBV2 | ASSERETGYGYT
. | TRBJ2-2 | TRBV2 | ASRTGSAGELF
. | TRBJ1-3 | TRBV29-1 | SATQNSGNTIY
. | TRBJ2-5 | TRBV7-9 | ASSPPGERETQY
. | TRBJ2-1 | TRBV11-2 | ASRTNPTGGYEQF
. | TRBJ2-4 | TRBV30 | AWLEDGNIQY
. | TRBJ1-2 | TRBV19 | ASSIGTAGSGYT
. | TRBJ2-2 | TRBV6-5 | ASNPLTSSTGELF
medium-sized | TRBJ1-3 | TRBV5-1 | ASREGTGNTIY
. | TRBJ1-5 | TRBV5-1 | ASRRTDNSNQPQH
. | TRBJ1-5 | TRBV2 | ASSKTDQMNQPQH
. | TRBJ2-3 | TRBV5-1 | ASSFQRGNTDTQY
. | TRBJ1-4 | TRBV6-6 | ASRITPTNEKLF
. | TRBJ1-1 | TRBV7-8 | ASTVGELNTEAF
. | TRBJ2-1 | TRBV6-1 | ASSEALRAYNEQF
. | TRBJ2-1 | TRBV5-1 | ASSKGQGANEQF
. | TRBJ2-7 | TRBV13 | ASSLEGTGSYEQY
few | TRBJ2-7 | TRBV7-3 | ASSLGVGTGYEQY
medium-sized | TRBJ2-7 | TRBV2 | ASGGDRVYEQY
medium-sized | TRBJ1-1 | TRBV5-1 | ASSLNGPDQQAF
few | TRBJ1-1 | TRBV6-6 | ASTLSEGEAF
. | TRBJ2-3 | TRBV6-5 | ASRPGGTDTQY
. | TRBJ1-1 | TRBV6-1 | ASMGLLEAF
. | TRBJ1-4 | TRBV4-1 | ASSQVPGQGFEKLF
. | TRBJ2-1 | TRBV19 | ASSMQRGVLNEQF
once | TRBJ2-1 | TRBV2 | ASSADRAQEQF
. | TRBJ1-4 | TRBV4-1 | ASSQVAGGNEKLF